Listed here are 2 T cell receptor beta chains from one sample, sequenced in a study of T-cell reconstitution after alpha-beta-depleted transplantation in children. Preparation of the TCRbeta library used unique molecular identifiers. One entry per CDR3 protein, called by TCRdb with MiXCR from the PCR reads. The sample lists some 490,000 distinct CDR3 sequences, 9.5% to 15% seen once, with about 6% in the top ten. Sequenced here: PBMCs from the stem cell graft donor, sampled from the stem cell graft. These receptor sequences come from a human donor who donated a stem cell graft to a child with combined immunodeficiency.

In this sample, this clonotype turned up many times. This chain's CDR3 is CASSPGTLQFF. For the CDR3, the DNA is TGTGCCAGCAGTCCTGGGACATTGCAGTTCTTC. The V call is TRBV12-3 or TRBV12-4, the J call TRBJ2-1, with a tentative D call TRBD1 (6 bases). The CDR3 runs to 11 residues. Between the trimmed V and J ends, which lost 5 bases and 12 bases, there was a span of 11 bases.

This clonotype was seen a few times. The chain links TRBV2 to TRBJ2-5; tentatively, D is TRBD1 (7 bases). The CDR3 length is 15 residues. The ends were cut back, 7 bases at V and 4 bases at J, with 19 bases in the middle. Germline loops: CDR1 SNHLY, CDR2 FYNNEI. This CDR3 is CASNGRTGSGETQYF. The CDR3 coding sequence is TGTGCCAGCAACGGAAGGACAGGTAGCGGAGAGACCCAGTACTTC.